The 30 T cell receptor beta chains below come from one sample, sequenced in a study of blood T cell repertoires in COVID-19. The method was immunoSEQ multiplex PCR; TCRdb's version includes in-frame clones alone and lacks a portion of them. Here the sample spans fewer than 200,000 clones, over 60% being singletons. The sequenced sample was peripheral blood. These receptor sequences come from a woman aged 70 to 79 with acute or convalescent COVID-19.

In its sample, this clone was seen once. The V gene is TRBV6-1, the J gene TRBJ1-5; D is unresolved. V shed 1 base and J shed 9 bases, with 7 bases lying between them. The CDR3 has 12 amino acids. CDR1 MNHNS and CDR2 SASEGT come from the germline V gene. CDR3 sequence (DNA): TGTGCCAGCAGTGAAGGAGGGCGGCCCCAGCATTTT. Its translation: CASSEGGRPQHF.

This clone occurred once. V and J are TRBV28 and TRBJ2-5; 9 bases are a match to TRBD1. Germline CDR1 and CDR2: MDHEN and SYDVKM. CDR3 length: 14 amino acids. J lost 4 bases, V lost 2 bases, and 2 bases had no gene match. Here the CDR3 reads CASSLGDRVETQYF. Here the CDR3 DNA reads TGTGCCAGCAGTTTAGGGGACAGGGTAGAGACCCAGTACTTC. The full variable domain, with the rest looked up from reference TRBV28 and TRBJ2-5, is DVKVTQSSRYLVKRTGEKVFLECVQDMDHENMFWYRQDPGLGLRLIYFSYDVKMKEKGDIPEGYSVSREKKERFSLILESASTNQTSMYLCASSLGDRVETQYFGPGTRLLVL.

As for this clone: A read error may account for a junction end that differs from germline. The rearrangement uses TRBV7-2 and TRBJ2-3; TRBD2 matches at 8 bases. Germline V gene sequence: CDR1 SGHTA, CDR2 FQGNSA. This CDR3 has 14 residues. The CDR3 region is CASSSWTSRDTQYF. As DNA, the CDR3 is TGTGCCAGCAGCTCTTGGACTAGCAGAGATACGCAGTATTTT. Drawing the rest from reference TRBV7-2 and TRBJ2-3, the complete variable domain is GAGVSQSPSNKVTEKGKDVELRCDPISGHTALYWYRQSLGQGLEFLIYFQGNSAPDKSGLPSDRFSAERTGGSVSTLTIQRTQQEDSAVYLCASSSWTSRDTQYFGPGTRLTVL.

The V gene is TRBV24-1, the J gene TRBJ2-1, with 9 bases identical to TRBD2. V shed 5 bases and J 7 bases; nucleotides not matched to a gene: 11. This CDR3 comprises 16 residues. The germline V gene encodes CDR1 KGHDR and CDR2 SFDVKD. CDR3 in DNA: TGTGCCACCAGTGGCACTAGCGGGCGGGCCGGGAATGAGCAGTTCTTC. Residues: CATSGTSGRAGNEQFF.

This clone was found a few times. The chain recombines TRBV4-2 with TRBJ2-1; 9 bases match TRBD1. The CDR3 spans 15 residues. The J segment lost 4 bases and the V segment lost 2 bases, leaving 3 bases of the junction unmatched. Germline CDR1 and CDR2: LGHNA and YNFKEQ. CDR3 coding DNA: TGTGCCAGCAGCCAACCGGGACAGGGATACAATGAGCAGTTCTTC. It yields the protein CASSQPGQGYNEQFF.

This chain joins TRBV19 and TRBJ1-5, with D possibly TRBD1 on 6 matching bases. Trimming left V 9 bases short and J 2 bases short, with 20 bases between. Germline V gene lookup returns CDR1 LNHDA and CDR2 SQIVND (reference sequence). The CDR3 consists of 16 residues. CDR3 coding DNA: TGTGCCAGCAAGTTTGGGGGCGCGTTCGGCAATCAGCCCCAGCATTTT. It encodes CASKFGGAFGNQPQHF.

The rearrangement links TRBV3-1 (or the pseudogene TRBV3-2) to TRBJ1-1; D gene uncertain. From germline, CDR1 is LGHDT and CDR2 YNNKEL (reference sequence). The germline V and J ends were trimmed by 1 base and 1 base, with 7 bases remaining between them. The length of the CDR3 is 14 residues. This chain's CDR3 is CASSQGYGNTEAFF. In nucleotides, the CDR3 is TGTGCCAGCAGCCAAGGGTACGGGAACACTGAAGCTTTCTTT.

The chain is built from TRBV5-1 and TRBJ2-5; the D is unclear. CDR1 and CDR2 (germline): SGHRS, YFSETQ. The CDR3 length is 14 residues. Trimming stripped 1 base from V and 0 bases from J, with 7 bases between. CDR3 region: CASSLMADQETQYF. The CDR3 nucleotides are TGCGCCAGCAGCTTGATGGCCGACCAAGAGACCCAGTACTTC.

The chain is built from TRBV19 and TRBJ1-2; 11 positions match TRBD1. The V and J ends lost 5 bases and 8 bases, in that order; junction bases with no gene match: 4. This CDR3 has 13 residues. Per germline, CDR1 LNHDA and CDR2 SQIVND (reference sequence). As DNA, the CDR3 is TGTGCCAGTAGTCCGGGACAGGGGGGAGGCTACACCTTC. Its protein product is CASSPGQGGGYTF.

This clone was detected only once. The V call is TRBV24-1, the J call TRBJ2-5, with 7 bases that match TRBD1. This CDR3 is built from 14 residues. Germline assignment: CDR1 KGHDR and CDR2 SFDVKD. V dropped 4 bases and J dropped 5; count of bases not matched to a gene: 6. In DNA, the CDR3 is TGTGCCACCAGTGAAACAGGGGCTTGGGAGACCCAGTACTTC. It translates to CATSETGAWETQYF.

V gene TRBV5-1 combines with J gene TRBJ1-2; no firm D call. V lost 5 bases and J 4 bases, leaving 12 bases between the germline ends. CDR3 size: 13 residues. Germline CDR1 SGHRS, CDR2 YFSETQ. The CDR3 coding sequence is TGCGCCAGCAGTCCCGTGGGAGCCTATGGCTACACCTTC. Amino acids: CASSPVGAYGYTF.

This clone came up many times. The rearrangement joins TRBV7-9 to TRBJ2-7; tentative D call: TRBD1 (6 bases). Germline CDR1 SEHNR, CDR2 FQNEAQ (reference sequence). There are 14 residues in the CDR3. Trimming took 7 bases from V and 6 from J, leaving 19 bases between them. In DNA form, the CDR3 reads TGTGCCAGCACAATAGGGGGTCGCGGGTTCGAGCAGTACTTC. Residues: CASTIGGRGFEQYF.

The chain links TRBV6-5 to TRBJ2-2; 9 bases are a match to TRBD1. With 7 bases clipped from V and 4 bases from J, the junction kept 4 bases outside the gene matches. The CDR3 sequence is 14 residues long. The germline gives CDR1 MNHEY, CDR2 SVGAGI. The DNA of the CDR3 is TGTGCCAGCACCCGGGACAGGGCCACCGGGGAGCTGTTTTTT. Translating gives CASTRDRATGELFF.

The chain links TRBV6-6 to TRBJ1-1; a possible D gene is TRBD1 (5 bases). Trimming left V 4 bases short and J 1 base short, with 16 bases between. The length of the CDR3 is 16 residues. The V gene's germline CDR1 is MNHNY and CDR2 SVGAGI (reference sequence). The CDR3 DNA is TGTGCCAGCAGTTCTGCCCGGGGGTCTGCGAACACTGAAGCTTTCTTT. As protein: CASSSARGSANTEAFF.

The genes are TRBV2 and TRBJ2-1, with 12 bases lining up with TRBD2. This CDR3 is 13 amino acids long. Unmatched junction bases numbered 9, after V lost 6 bases and J lost 15 bases. Germline-derived CDR1 and CDR2 are SNHLY and FYNNEI. The CDR3 region has the DNA TGTGCCAGCAGCCGCCGGACTAGCGGGACCTGGTTCTTC. It is translated as CASSRRTSGTWFF.

This clone was seen only once. The CDR3 nucleotides read TGTGCCAGCAGTTATTGGGACAAACCCGCCGACGAGCAGTACTTC. Translation gives CASSYWDKPADEQYF. The chain links TRBV6-2 or TRBV6-3 to TRBJ2-7; D perhaps matches TRBD1 (6 bases). The CDR3 consists of 15 residues. Germline loops: CDR1 MNHEY, CDR2 SVGEGT. Deletions cut 3 bases from V and 5 bases from J, with 17 bases between.

The chain uses TRBV14 and TRBJ1-1; TRBD1 matches 7 bases. Trimming removed 4 bases from V and 0 bases from J; junction bases left unmatched: 8. From germline, CDR1 is SGHDN and CDR2 FVKESK. CDR3 length: 16 amino acids. CDR3 region: CASSLYQQGMNTEAFF. The CDR3 bases are TGTGCCAGCAGCCTATACCAACAGGGGATGAACACTGAAGCTTTCTTT.

The chain links TRBV19 to TRBJ2-5; 10 nucleotides line up with TRBD1. The CDR3 runs 17 residues. CDR1 is LNHDA, CDR2 SQIVND, per germline (reference sequence). The V and J ends lost 3 bases and 0 bases, in that order; junction bases with no gene match: 7. CDR3 DNA: TGTGCCAGTAGTATGCGGCGGACAGGGGGGTACCAAGAGACCCAGTACTTC. Its translation is CASSMRRTGGYQETQYF.

The chain recombines TRBV2 with TRBJ1-5; TRBD1 might be the D (6 bases). Germline values: CDR1 SNHLY, CDR2 FYNNEI. The length of the CDR3 is 15 residues. Trimming left V 5 bases short and J 2 bases short, with 13 bases between. In DNA form, the CDR3 reads TGTGCCAGCAGTTACGACAGGACAGGCAATCAGCCCCAGCATTTT. Translating it yields CASSYDRTGNQPQHF.

The chain carries TRBV2 and TRBJ2-1; TRBD2 aligns across 12 bases. V was pared by 4 bases and J by 6 bases, with 4 bases of the junction left unmatched. Germline V gene data show CDR1 as SNHLY and CDR2 as FYNNEI. The CDR3 extends over 15 amino acids. This CDR3 is CASSVKTSGSNEQFF. In nucleotides, the CDR3 is TGTGCCAGCAGTGTGAAGACTAGCGGGAGCAATGAGCAGTTCTTC.

The genes are TRBV19 and TRBJ2-1, with TRBD2 matching 11 bases. Germline loops: CDR1 LNHDA, CDR2 SQIVND (reference sequence). Trimming at V came to 3 bases and at J to 4 bases, leaving 8 bases not matched to a gene. The CDR3 loop spans 17 amino acids. DNA for the CDR3: TGTGCCAGTAGTATGGGCCTAGCGGGAGGACCATACAATGAGCAGTTCTTC. It yields the protein CASSMGLAGGPYNEQFF.

This clone has a handful of counts. This chain joins TRBV5-1 and TRBJ1-2, with 11 nucleotides matching TRBD1. The CDR3 extends over 15 amino acids. Germline trimming cut 5 bases from V and 11 bases from J; bases unmatched to any gene: 14. From germline, CDR1 is SGHRS and CDR2 YFSETQ. The CDR3 region is CASRPQQGQGVDYTF. CDR3 nucleotides: TGCGCCAGCAGGCCTCAACAGGGACAGGGGGTGGATTACACCTTC.

The gene calls are TRBV6-5 and TRBJ1-2; 7 bases line up with TRBD1. The CDR3 extends over 13 amino acids. Unmatched junction bases numbered 9, after V lost 6 bases and J lost 8 bases. Germline loops: CDR1 MNHEY, CDR2 SVGAGI. The CDR3 sequence: CASRIKTGRGYTF. The CDR3 nucleotides read TGTGCCAGCAGAATCAAGACAGGGCGAGGCTACACCTTC.

This chain's CDR3 is CASSLTGPDGNEQFF. CDR3 coding DNA: TGTGCCAGCAGTTTGACAGGCCCCGACGGCAATGAGCAGTTCTTC. The chain couples TRBV6-9 to TRBJ2-1; D may be TRBD1 (6 bases). V was trimmed by 4 bases and J by 6 bases, leaving 16 bases between them. This CDR3 contains 15 residues. Germline V gene sequence: CDR1 MNHGY, CDR2 SVAAGI.

This chain links TRBV19 with TRBJ2-3; D is unresolved. The germline V gene encodes CDR1 LNHDA and CDR2 SQIVND (reference sequence). This CDR3 has 12 residues. V was cut by 5 bases and J by 4 bases, with 7 bases left in between. CDR3 nucleotides: TGTGCCAGTAGTCCAGGTGCAGATACGCAGTATTTT. It codes for CASSPGADTQYF.

This clone has a single count. The chain joins TRBV29-1 to TRBJ2-5; 7 bases line up with TRBD2. In germline, CDR1 is SQVTM, CDR2 ANQGSEA. There are 15 residues in the CDR3. V lost 7 bases to trimming and J lost 4 bases; unmatched junction nucleotides: 15. The DNA of the CDR3 is TGCAGCGCCCAAGGGGTAGAATGGGAGGGAGAGACCCAGTACTTC. Its protein product is CSAQGVEWEGETQYF.

This clone is a singleton in its sample. The chain is built from TRBV6-1 and TRBJ2-7; 12 bases fit TRBD2. V lost 3 bases, J lost 4 bases, and 4 bases stayed unmatched. Germline V gene sequence: CDR1 MNHNS, CDR2 SASEGT. CDR3 size: 15 residues. Here the CDR3 reads CASSETSGSTYEQYF. CDR3 sequence (DNA): TGTGCCAGCAGTGAGACTAGCGGGAGTACGTACGAGCAGTACTTC.

This clone has only a few counts. This chain links TRBV15 with TRBJ2-3; D unclear. The germline gives CDR1 LNHNV, CDR2 YYDKDF (reference sequence). Trimming took 0 bases from V and 8 from J, leaving 9 bases between them. The CDR3 length is 13 residues. CDR3 nucleotides: TGTGCCACCAGCAGAGATAGTTCGGGTACGCAGTATTTT. Protein product: CATSRDSSGTQYF. Variable domain in full (rest from reference TRBV15 and TRBJ2-3): DAMVIQNPRYQVTQFGKPVTLSCSQTLNHNVMYWYQQKSSQAPKLLFHYYDKDFNNEADTPDNFQSRRPNTSFCFLDIRSPGLGDTAMYLCATSRDSSGTQYFGPGTRLTVL.

V usage is TRBV25-1 and J usage is TRBJ1-1; tentatively, D is TRBD1 (5 bases). From germline, CDR1 is MGHDK and CDR2 SYGVNS. The V end was cut by 0 bases, the J end by 0 bases, with 11 bases between. This CDR3 spans 16 amino acids. CDR3 bases: TGTGCCAGCAGTGAATACGACAGCCTAATGAACACTGAAGCTTTCTTT. Translating it yields CASSEYDSLMNTEAFF.

The chain employs TRBV5-5 and TRBJ2-1; 7 bases are a match to TRBD1. The CDR3 consists of 14 residues. Germline V CDR1 and CDR2: SGHKS, YYEKEE (reference sequence). V lost 5 bases, J lost 2 bases, and 4 bases stayed unmatched. For the CDR3, the DNA is TGTGCCAGCAGGCCCGGGACAGCCTACAATGAGCAGTTCTTC. Translation: CASRPGTAYNEQFF.